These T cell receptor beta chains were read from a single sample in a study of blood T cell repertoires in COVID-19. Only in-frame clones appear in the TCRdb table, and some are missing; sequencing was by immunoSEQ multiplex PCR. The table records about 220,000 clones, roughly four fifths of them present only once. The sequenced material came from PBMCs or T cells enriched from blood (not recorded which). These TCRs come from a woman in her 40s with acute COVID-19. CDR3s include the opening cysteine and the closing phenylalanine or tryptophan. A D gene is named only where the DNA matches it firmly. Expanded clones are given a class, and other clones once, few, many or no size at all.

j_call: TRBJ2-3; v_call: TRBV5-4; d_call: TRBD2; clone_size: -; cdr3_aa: CASSPGRFRGGPGDTQYF; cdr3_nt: TGTGCCAGCAGCCCCGGACGGTTCCGGGGGGGCCCGGGAGATACGCAGTATTTT
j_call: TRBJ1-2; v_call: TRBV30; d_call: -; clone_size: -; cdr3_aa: CAWNGREMTLAGYTF; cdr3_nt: TGTGCCTGGAATGGCAGGGAAATGACCCTTGCTGGCTACACCTTC
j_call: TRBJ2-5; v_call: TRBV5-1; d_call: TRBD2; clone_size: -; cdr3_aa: CASSPLGSRAGGGETQYF; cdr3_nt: TGCGCCAGCAGCCCGTTGGGAAGCCGCGCGGGAGGTGGAGAGACCCAGTACTTC
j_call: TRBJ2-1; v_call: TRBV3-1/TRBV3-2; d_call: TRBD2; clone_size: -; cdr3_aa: CASSPSGRKNEQFF; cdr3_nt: TGTGCCAGCAGCCCTAGCGGGAGGAAGAATGAGCAGTTCTTC
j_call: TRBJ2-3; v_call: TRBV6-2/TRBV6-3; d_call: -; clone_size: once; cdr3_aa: CASSLYRTAQTSTDTQYF; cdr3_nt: TGTGCCAGCAGCCTATACAGGACAGCCCAGACTAGCACAGATACGCAGTATTTT
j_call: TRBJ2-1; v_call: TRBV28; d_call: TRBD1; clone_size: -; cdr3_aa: CASSSAGTGGLNEQFF; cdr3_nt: TGTGCCAGCAGTTCAGCCGGGACAGGGGGTTTGAATGAGCAGTTCTTC
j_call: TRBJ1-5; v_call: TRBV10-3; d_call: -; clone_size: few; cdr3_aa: CAISAQESNQPQHF; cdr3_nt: TGTGCCATCAGTGCACAGGAGAGCAATCAGCCCCAGCATTTT
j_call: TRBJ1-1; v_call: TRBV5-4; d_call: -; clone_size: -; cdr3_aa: CASSPGGNTGDTEAFF; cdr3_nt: TGTGCCAGCAGCCCGGGCGGGAACACTGGGGACACTGAAGCTTTCTTT
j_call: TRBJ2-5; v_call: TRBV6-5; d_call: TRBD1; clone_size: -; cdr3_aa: CASSRDRGAETQYF; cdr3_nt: TGTGCCAGCAGTCGAGACAGGGGTGCGGAGACCCAGTACTTC
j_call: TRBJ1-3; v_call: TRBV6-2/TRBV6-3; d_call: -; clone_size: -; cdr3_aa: CASSSTESSGNTIYF; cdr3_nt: TGTGCCAGCAGTTCAACAGAGAGCTCTGGAAACACCATATATTTT
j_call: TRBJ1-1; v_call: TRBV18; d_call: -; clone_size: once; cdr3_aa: CASSRPTELEAFF; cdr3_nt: TGTGCCAGCTCACGCCCGACAGAACTTGAAGCTTTCTTT
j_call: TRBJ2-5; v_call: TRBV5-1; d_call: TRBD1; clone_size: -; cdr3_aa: CASSLGTDQETQYF; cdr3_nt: TGCGCCAGCAGCCTTGGGACAGACCAAGAGACCCAGTACTTC
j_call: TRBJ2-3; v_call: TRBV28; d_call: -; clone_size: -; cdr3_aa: CASSSSGRDTQYF; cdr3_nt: TGTGCCAGCAGTTCGTCAGGGAGGGATACGCAGTATTTT
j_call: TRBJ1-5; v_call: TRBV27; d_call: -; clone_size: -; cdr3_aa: CASSLQGSSNQPQHF; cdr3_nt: TGTGCCAGCAGCCTTCAGGGGAGTAGCAATCAGCCCCAGCATTTT
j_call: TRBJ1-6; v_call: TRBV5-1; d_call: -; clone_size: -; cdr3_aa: CASSLAGGPSIKSPLHF; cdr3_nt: TGCGCCAGCAGCTTGGCGGGGGGTCCCAGCATTAAATCACCCCTCCACTTT
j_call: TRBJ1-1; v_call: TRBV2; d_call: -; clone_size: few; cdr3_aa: CASSPVHKGATEAFF; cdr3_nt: TGTGCCAGCAGCCCCGTTCATAAGGGAGCCACTGAAGCTTTCTTT
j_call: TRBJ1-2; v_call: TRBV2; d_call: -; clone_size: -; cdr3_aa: CASSGRGYGYTF; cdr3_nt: TGTGCCAGCAGCGGCAGGGGCTATGGCTACACCTTC
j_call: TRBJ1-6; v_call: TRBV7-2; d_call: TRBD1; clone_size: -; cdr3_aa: CASSLDRGGDSPLHF; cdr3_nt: TGTGCCAGCAGCTTAGACAGGGGTGGGGATTCACCCCTCCACTTT
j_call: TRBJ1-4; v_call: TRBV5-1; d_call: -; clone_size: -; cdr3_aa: CASSPAGTLNEKLFF; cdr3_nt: TGCGCCAGCAGCCCCGCCGGGACATTAAATGAAAAACTGTTTTTT
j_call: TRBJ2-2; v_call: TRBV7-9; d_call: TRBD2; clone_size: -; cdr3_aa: CASSAGLAPTGELFF; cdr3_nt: TGTGCCAGCAGCGCGGGACTAGCCCCCACCGGGGAGCTGTTTTTT
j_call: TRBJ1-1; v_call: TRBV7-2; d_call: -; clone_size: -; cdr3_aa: CASSFGRFEAFF; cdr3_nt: TGTGCCAGCAGCTTCGGCAGGTTTGAAGCTTTCTTT
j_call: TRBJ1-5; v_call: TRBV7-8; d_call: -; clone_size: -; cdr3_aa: CASSLNRGNQPQHF; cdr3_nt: TGTGCCAGCAGCCTTAACAGGGGCAATCAGCCCCAGCATTTT